These T cell receptor beta chains were read from a single sample in a study of blood T cells in healthy people across ages. Using its own MiXCR run on the 5' RACE reads, TCRdb lists one record per CDR3 protein. Of 1.5 million to 2 million distinct CDR3 sequences listed, approximately 50% are singletons. Sequences were obtained from blood. The receptors shown here come from a woman between 40 and 55 years old in good health. CDR3s include the opening cysteine and the closing phenylalanine or tryptophan. D genes are given only for firm matches. A clone size is listed for some rows: how often the clone was seen (once, few, many), or a class if it is expanded.

v_call: TRBV4-1
cdr3_length: 16
clone_size: -
j_call: TRBJ2-5
d_call: TRBD2
cdr3_nt: TGCGCCAGCAGCCACCCCGGGACTAGCGACACGGAGACCCAGTACTTC
cdr3_aa: CASSHPGTSDTETQYF

v_call: TRBV6-1
cdr3_length: 15
clone_size: -
j_call: TRBJ2-7
d_call: -
cdr3_nt: TGTGCCAGCAGTGAAGCACTAGGTAGCTCCTACGAGCAGTACTTC
cdr3_aa: CASSEALGSSYEQYF

v_call: TRBV6-2/TRBV6-3
cdr3_length: 17
clone_size: -
j_call: TRBJ2-7
d_call: TRBD1
cdr3_nt: TGTGCCAGCAGTTACTCGCCGGGACAGGTCGCCCCCTACGAGCAGTACTTC
cdr3_aa: CASSYSPGQVAPYEQYF

v_call: TRBV5-1
cdr3_length: 16
clone_size: few
j_call: TRBJ2-1
d_call: TRBD2
cdr3_nt: TGCGCCAGCAGCGGCGCCGGGACTAGCTCCTACAATGAGCAGTTCTTC
cdr3_aa: CASSGAGTSSYNEQFF

v_call: TRBV19
cdr3_length: 13
clone_size: few
j_call: TRBJ2-5
d_call: -
cdr3_nt: TGTGCCAGTAGTACAGGAATGCAAGAGACCCAGTACTTC
cdr3_aa: CASSTGMQETQYF

v_call: TRBV7-2
cdr3_length: 13
clone_size: -
j_call: TRBJ2-5
d_call: TRBD1
cdr3_nt: TGTGCCAGCACCATGGACAGGGGCGAGACCCAGTACTTC
cdr3_aa: CASTMDRGETQYF

v_call: TRBV27
cdr3_length: 15
clone_size: -
j_call: TRBJ2-1
d_call: -
cdr3_nt: TGTGCCAGTATGACCCCAGCGGAACCGGGAAATGAGCAGTTCTTC
cdr3_aa: CASMTPAEPGNEQFF

v_call: TRBV21-1
cdr3_length: 11
clone_size: -
j_call: TRBJ2-1
d_call: -
cdr3_nt: TGTGCCAGCAGCAGACACAATGAGCAGTTCTTC
cdr3_aa: CASSRHNEQFF

v_call: TRBV4-3
cdr3_length: 16
clone_size: -
j_call: TRBJ2-7
d_call: -
cdr3_nt: TGCGCCAGCAGCCAAGATCAGTCCCTCTCCTCCTACGAGCAGTACTTC
cdr3_aa: CASSQDQSLSSYEQYF

v_call: TRBV11-2
cdr3_length: 15
clone_size: few
j_call: TRBJ2-1
d_call: -
cdr3_nt: TGTGCCAGCAGCTTAACGACGAGCTCCAACAATGAGCAGTTCTTC
cdr3_aa: CASSLTTSSNNEQFF

v_call: TRBV6-5
cdr3_length: 14
clone_size: -
j_call: TRBJ2-5
d_call: TRBD2
cdr3_nt: TGTGCCGCGCAGGCGGGGGGGGCTTTCGAGACCCAGTACTTC
cdr3_aa: CAAQAGGAFETQYF

v_call: TRBV7-3
cdr3_length: 15
clone_size: -
j_call: TRBJ2-3
d_call: TRBD1
cdr3_nt: TGTGCCAGCAGCCCCTCCGGGACAGGGACAGATACGCAGTATTTT
cdr3_aa: CASSPSGTGTDTQYF

v_call: TRBV7-9
cdr3_length: 14
clone_size: -
j_call: TRBJ1-5
d_call: -
cdr3_nt: TGTGCCAGCAGCTTAGCGATTGGGAATCAGCCCCAGCATTTT
cdr3_aa: CASSLAIGNQPQHF

v_call: TRBV27
cdr3_length: 14
clone_size: -
j_call: TRBJ1-5
d_call: -
cdr3_nt: TGTGCCAGCAGTTTTGCCGGGTTTGATCAGCCCCAGCATTTT
cdr3_aa: CASSFAGFDQPQHF

v_call: TRBV20-1
cdr3_length: 17
clone_size: -
j_call: TRBJ2-1
d_call: TRBD2
cdr3_nt: TGCAGTGCTAGAGACCCGGGACTAGCGGGGGTCCACAATGAGCAGTTCTTC
cdr3_aa: CSARDPGLAGVHNEQFF

v_call: TRBV20-1
cdr3_length: 13
clone_size: -
j_call: TRBJ1-6
d_call: -
cdr3_nt: TGCAGTGCTACGGGACCGATTGATTCACCCCTCCACTTT
cdr3_aa: CSATGPIDSPLHF

v_call: TRBV6-2/TRBV6-3
cdr3_length: 14
clone_size: -
j_call: TRBJ2-2
d_call: -
cdr3_nt: TGTGCCAGCAGTTACCGAAGTAACACCGGGGAGCTGTTTTTT
cdr3_aa: CASSYRSNTGELFF

v_call: TRBV7-2
cdr3_length: 12
clone_size: -
j_call: TRBJ1-1
d_call: -
cdr3_nt: TGTGCCAGCAGCTTGCAGACACTTCAGGCTTTCTTT
cdr3_aa: CASSLQTLQAFF

v_call: TRBV29-1
cdr3_length: 15
clone_size: many
j_call: TRBJ2-5
d_call: TRBD2
cdr3_nt: TGCAGCGTCGGGAGGGGCTTGTCATCACAAGAGACCCAGTACTTC
cdr3_aa: CSVGRGLSSQETQYF

v_call: TRBV2
cdr3_length: 15
clone_size: -
j_call: TRBJ2-2
d_call: -
cdr3_nt: TGTGCCAGCAGTGAAGGCAGGGTGAACACCGGGGAGCTGTTTTTT
cdr3_aa: CASSEGRVNTGELFF